Following are 32 T cell receptor beta chains from one sample sequenced in a study of tumor and adjacent non-tumor tissue in lung cancer. No cell sorting was done before RNA was extracted from the tissue. TCRbeta libraries were built with three rounds of nested PCR, modified from ARM-PCR. MiXCR, run by TCRdb on the multiplex PCR reads, gives a single entry per CDR3 protein. The sample records 75,000 to 80,000 distinct CDR3 sequences, over 80% being singletons. Sample: lung tumor tissue. The receptors here all came from a woman aged 50 to 65 with non-small cell lung cancer.

As concerns this clonotype: A much bigger clone sits one base away, suggesting this may be a read error. CDR3 in DNA: TGTACCAGCAGATTAGACCAGAACACCGGGGAGCTGTCTTTT. The encoded protein is CTSRLDQNTGELSF. V and J are TRBV6-1 and TRBJ2-2, with D possibly being TRBD2 (5 bases). This CDR3 has 14 residues. Germline lookup yields CDR1 MNHNS and CDR2 SASEGT.

As regards this clonotype: A read error may account for a junction end that differs from germline. This CDR3 reads CPSNFWASETQYF. The CDR3 bases are TGTCCCAGCAATTTTTGGGCGAGCGAGACCCAGTACTTC. The chain uses TRBV12-3 or TRBV12-4 and TRBJ2-5; no clear D gene. CDR3 size: 13 residues.

Regarding this clonotype: One junction end does not reproduce the germline sequence, and a read error may be involved. The chain joins TRBV29-1 to TRBJ1-1; 9 nucleotides match TRBD1. The CDR3 spans 14 residues. The germline V gene encodes CDR1 SQVTM and CDR2 ANQGSEA. This CDR3 reads CSVTGGLLNTETFF. As DNA, the CDR3 is TGCAGCGTTACAGGGGGCTTACTGAATACTGAAACTTTCTTT. The full variable domain, its missing parts supplied by reference TRBV29-1 and TRBJ1-1, is SAVISQKPSRDICQRGTSLTIQCQVDSQVTMMFWYRQQPGQSLTLIATANQGSEATYESGFVIDKFPISRPNLTFSTLTVSNMSPEDSSIYLCSVTGGLLNTETFFGQGTRLTVV.

In the case of this clonotype: Sequence at one end of the junction differs from germline and may be a read error. The chain recombines TRBV10-3 with TRBJ2-1; 7 bases line up with TRBD2. The CDR3 is 12 residues long. From germline, CDR1 is ENHRY and CDR2 SYGVKD. The CDR3 DNA is TGTGCCCCCAGGGAGGGCTACAGTGAGCAGTTCTTC. It yields the protein CAPREGYSEQFF.

V usage is TRBV4-3 and J usage is TRBJ2-3; TRBD1 might be the D (5 bases). The CDR3 consists of 13 residues. Per the germline V gene, CDR1 is LGHNA and CDR2 is YSLEER. V was pared by 6 bases and J by 2 bases, with 9 bases between. The CDR3 protein is CASRGPFTDTQYF. Written as DNA, the CDR3 is TGCGCCAGCAGGGGGCCTTTCACAGATACGCAGTATTTT.

This clonotype was counted at least ten times. This chain joins TRBV30 and TRBJ2-1, with D possibly TRBD1 on 5 matching bases. CDR1 is GTSNPN and CDR2 is SVGIG in the germline V gene (reference sequence). V was cut by 2 bases and J by 9 bases, with 11 bases left in between. The length of the CDR3 is 12 residues. CDR3 nucleotide sequence: TGTGCCTGGAGTATGCAGGGTAGTGAGCAGTTCTTC. Its translation: CAWSMQGSEQFF.

This clonotype is a singleton in its sample. One junction end disagrees with the germline gene, perhaps due to a read error. The chain uses TRBV20-1 and TRBJ2-3; tentative D call: TRBD2 (6 bases). The length of the CDR3 is 15 residues. CDR1 and CDR2 (germline): DFQATT, SNEGSKA (reference sequence). CDR3 nucleotides: TGCAATGCTAGAGGTTACAGCGGGTACACAGATACGCAGTACTTT. Residues: CNARGYSGYTDTQYF.

For this clonotype: Sequence at one end of the junction differs from germline and may be a read error. DNA for the CDR3: TGTGCCAGCAGTCGTGACAGTGGGCAGACACAGTACTTC. This encodes CASSRDSGQTQYF. V and J are TRBV11-2 and TRBJ2-5; maybe TRBD1 (5 bases). Per germline, CDR1 SGHAT and CDR2 FQNNGV. This CDR3 comprises 13 residues.

Regarding this clonotype: Because the CDR3 is missing its conserved closing phenylalanine or tryptophan, this is likely a read error. V gene TRBV20-1 combines with J gene TRBJ2-7; TRBD1 agrees at 9 bases. Germline V lookup: CDR1 DFQATT, CDR2 SNEGSKA (reference sequence). This CDR3 has 17 residues. The J segment lost 3 bases and the V segment lost 5 bases, leaving 17 bases of the junction unmatched. CDR3 protein: CSAASEDRGPHYYEQYC. The CDR3 DNA sequence: TGCAGTGCTGCCTCCGAGGACAGGGGACCTCATTACTACGAGCAGTACTGC.

Concerning this clonotype: At one of its ends the junction is not consistent with the germline gene, which may arise from a read error. The rearrangement joins TRBV29-1 to TRBJ1-1, with a possible D match to TRBD1 (5 bases). There are 13 residues in the CDR3. Germline loops: CDR1 SQVTM, CDR2 ANQGSEA. The DNA for the CDR3 is TGTAGCGTTCGACAGCGGCTGAACACTGAAGCTTTCTTT. Translating gives CSVRQRLNTEAFF.

To note about this clonotype: An end of the junction does not agree with germline; a read error may underlie this. The chain couples TRBV24-1 to TRBJ2-1; D assignment may be TRBD1 or TRBD2 (6 bases each). This CDR3 region has 17 residues. From germline, CDR1 is KGHDR and CDR2 SFDVKD. The CDR3 region is CATSDSRGLYERNEESF. CDR3 bases: TGTGCCACCAGTGATTCCCGGGGGCTATACGAAAGAAATGAGGAGTCCTTC.

The chain combines TRBV4-1 with TRBJ1-1, with unresolved D. The germline V gene encodes CDR1 MGHRA and CDR2 YSYEKL. This CDR3 comprises 16 residues. Trimming took 0 bases from V and 2 from J, leaving 13 bases between them. The CDR3 loop is CASSQDRYKTNTEAFF. CDR3 DNA: TGCGCCAGCAGCCAAGATCGTTACAAGACTAACACTGAAGCTTTCTTT.

As for this clonotype: At one end the junction does not follow the germline gene, possibly because of a read error. The chain carries TRBV2 and TRBJ1-5; 7 positions match TRBD1. The CDR3 consists of 14 residues. The V gene's germline CDR1 is SNHLY and CDR2 FYNNEI. As DNA, the CDR3 is TGTGCCAGCATGAGCCAGGGGGGCAATCAGCACCAGCACTTT. It is translated as CASMSQGGNQHQHF.

A note on this clonotype: Since the CDR3 does not end with the conserved phenylalanine or tryptophan, this likely comes from a read error. The chain couples TRBV4-3 to TRBJ2-2; D gene ambiguous. V was shortened by 0 bases and J by 0 bases, with 5 bases between the two germline ends. The CDR3 has 15 residues. Germline V lookup: CDR1 LGHNA, CDR2 YSLEER. The CDR3 is CASSQDITNTGELFV. The CDR3 DNA follows: TGCGCCAGCAGCCAAGATATCACGAACACCGGGGAGCTGTTTGTT.

Of note for this clonotype: It is likely a read error, because the conserved phenylalanine at the end of the CDR3 is missing. CDR3 protein: CNATRLGDTDTQYV. The CDR3 DNA reads TGCAATGCTACCAGACTAGGAGACACAGATACGCAGTATGTT. The chain combines TRBV20-1 with TRBJ2-3, with a possible D match to TRBD2 (6 bases). This CDR3 has 14 amino acids. From germline, CDR1 is DFQATT and CDR2 SNEGSKA (reference sequence).

This clonotype was observed once. The junction does not match germline at one end; this may be a read error. CDR3 amino acids: CASRNPPGKVTGELLF. CDR3 coding DNA: TGTGCCAGCCGAAACCCACCAGGGAAGGTAACCGGGGAGCTGCTCTTT. The J gene is TRBJ2-2, the V gene TRBV7-9; perhaps D is TRBD1 or TRBD2 (5 bases each). Looked up from germline, CDR1 is SEHNR and CDR2 is FQNEAQ (reference sequence). The CDR3 covers 16 residues.

Comment on this clonotype: The junction departs from germline at one end; a sequencing error may be responsible. The chain couples TRBV11-1 to TRBJ1-1; D is uncertain. The CDR3 extends over 15 amino acids. CDR1 and CDR2 from the germline V gene are SGHAT and FQDESV (reference sequence). For the CDR3, the DNA is TGTGCCAGCAGCTTAGATACTGGGGAGGGCACTGAAGCCATCTTT. It is translated as CASSLDTGEGTEAIF.

As regards this clonotype: The junction differs from germline at one of its ends, possibly a read error. The chain links TRBV11-1 to TRBJ2-7; 7 bases line up with TRBD1. CDR3 length equals 14 residues. The germline V gene has CDR1 SGHAT and CDR2 FQDESV (reference sequence). DNA for the CDR3: TGTACCAGCAGCCACTGGGACAGCCCCTACGACCAGTACTTC. Protein sequence: CTSSHWDSPYDQYF. Filled out from reference TRBV11-1 and TRBJ2-7, the complete variable domain reads EAEVAQSPRYKITEKSQAVAFWCDPISGHATLYWYRQILGQGPELLVQFQDESVVDDSQLPKDRFSAERLKGVDSTLKIQPAELGDSAMYLCTSSHWDSPYDQYFGPGTRLTVT.

The chain employs TRBV10-2 and TRBJ1-6; weak D call: TRBD1 (6 bases). V shed 7 bases and J shed 6 bases, with 22 bases lying between them. CDR1 and CDR2 from the germline V gene are WSHSY and SAAADI. There are 17 residues in the CDR3. For the CDR3, the DNA is TGCGCCAGCAACCTCCTCAACCGGGGCAGGGGTAATTCACCCCTCCACTTT. Protein: CASNLLNRGRGNSPLHF.

Of note for this clonotype: One junction end does not reproduce the germline sequence, and a read error may be involved. The J gene is TRBJ2-3, the V gene TRBV6-2 or TRBV6-3, with D maybe TRBD2 (6 bases). Germline CDR1 is MNHEY and CDR2 is SVGEGT. This CDR3 region has 15 residues. This CDR3 is CDSSWEARSSDTQYF. CDR3 nucleotide sequence: TGTGACAGCAGTTGGGAGGCTAGGAGTTCAGATACGCAGTATTTT.

Turning to this clonotype: One end of the junction fails to match germline, which may point to a read error. The V and J genes are TRBV11-1 and TRBJ1-1; 9 bases line up with TRBD1. CDR1 is SGHAT, CDR2 FQDESV, per germline (reference sequence). The CDR3 is made up of 14 amino acids. CDR3 region: CGSESRDRVSEAFF. In DNA, the CDR3 is TGTGGCAGCGAGTCACGGGACAGGGTATCTGAAGCTTTCTTC.

Concerning this clonotype: A junction boundary mismatches the germline segment, possibly from a read error. This chain joins TRBV6-5 and TRBJ2-1; D may be TRBD2 (5 bases). Germline V gene data show CDR1 as MNHEY and CDR2 as SVGAGI. CDR3 size: 16 residues. CDR3 DNA: TGTGCCAGTAGTTACTCTTCCGGAGAGGGATACAATGAGCATTTCTTC. This translates into CASSYSSGEGYNEHFF.

Points on this clonotype: The limits of the CDR3 on the DNA are not certain, so only TCRdb's listed CDR3 is given. CDR3 protein: CASNPRPGTVGSGANILSF. The chain combines TRBV6-5 with TRBJ2-6; the D call TRBD1 from the table was never checked on the DNA. The CDR3 region is 19 residues in length, termini included. Germline V gives CDR1 MNHEY, CDR2 SVGAGI.

The chain couples TRBV11-2 to TRBJ2-5, with 10 bases aligning to TRBD1. Germline V gives CDR1 SGHAT, CDR2 FQNNGV. The CDR3 has 13 amino acids. The CDR3 bases are TGTGTCAGTAGCCGTGACAGGGGGCAGAGCCAGTACTTC. Translation gives CVSSRDRGQSQYF.

The chain combines TRBV4-2 with TRBJ1-1; the D gene is possibly TRBD1 (6 bases). The germline V gene has CDR1 LGHNA and CDR2 YNFKEQ. The ends were cut back, 4 bases at V and 5 bases at J, with 11 bases in the middle. The length of the CDR3 is 13 residues. The CDR3 DNA reads TGTGCCAGCAGCCCTATGGGGGCTACTGAAGCTTTCTTT. Its translation is CASSPMGATEAFF.

To note about this clonotype: One end of the junction varies from germline; a read error may be responsible. The V and J genes are TRBV5-1 and TRBJ2-7, with 7 nucleotides matching TRBD2. The germline V gene has CDR1 SGHRS and CDR2 YFSETQ. The CDR3 spans 16 residues. In DNA, the CDR3 is TGCGCCAACAGCCAGACTTGCGGGAGTTTTAGCTACGAGCAGTACTTC. Translating gives CANSQTCGSFSYEQYF. The complete variable domain, with remaining parts taken from reference TRBV5-1 and TRBJ2-7, reads KAGVTQTPRYLIKTRGQQVTLSCSPISGHRSVSWYQQTPGQGLQFLFEYFSETQRNKGNFPGRFSGRQFSNSRSEMNVSTLELGDSALYLCANSQTCGSFSYEQYFGPGTRLTVT.

For this clonotype: Here the CDR3 omits its conserved ending phenylalanine or tryptophan, so a read error is the likely source. V is TRBV29-1 and J is TRBJ2-6, with D uncertain. CDR1 is SQVTM, CDR2 ANQGSEA, per germline. V lost 4 bases, J lost 0 bases, and 10 bases lay in between. This CDR3 has 15 residues. The CDR3 DNA is TGCAGCGTTGTTGTAGCCAGCTCTGGGGCCAACGTCCTGACTCTC. Its translation: CSVVVASSGANVLTL.

Notes on this clonotype: Its ends do not fully match the called genes, so a read error is possible. The CDR3 sequence: CSARDRGARPYNEQFF. The DNA for the CDR3 is TGCAGTGCCAGAGATCGCGGCGCCCGACCCTACAATGAGCAGTTCTTC. The chain carries TRBV20-1 and TRBJ2-1; D gene unclear. The length of the CDR3 is 16 residues. Germline loops: CDR1 DFQATT, CDR2 SNEGSKA (reference sequence).

On this clonotype: One junction end does not reproduce the germline sequence, and a read error may be involved. The chain combines TRBV11-1 with TRBJ2-7, with D possibly called TRBD1 or TRBD2 (5 bases each). This CDR3 region has 15 residues. The germline V gene encodes CDR1 SGHAT and CDR2 FQDESV (reference sequence). In DNA form, the CDR3 reads TGTGCCAGCGGCTACAAAATAGCGACAGACTACGAGCAATACTTC. This gives the protein CASGYKIATDYEQYF.

In the case of this clonotype: Compared with germline, one end of the junction differs, possibly owing to a read error. J is TRBJ1-2 and V is TRBV4-2; 8 positions match TRBD1. Germline CDR1 is LGHNA and CDR2 is YNFKEQ. The CDR3 extends over 15 amino acids. CDR3 region: CASSDRTGLNYGYTF. CDR3 nucleotide sequence: TGTGCCAGCAGCGATCGGACAGGGCTTAACTATGGCTACACATTC.

A remark on this clonotype: One end of the junction does not line up with germline, which may come from a read error. The CDR3, as DNA: TGCGTCAGCAGCTCTACCTACGAGAAGTACTTC. The encoded protein is CVSSSTYEKYF. This chain joins TRBV4-1 and TRBJ2-7; D is ambiguous. Germline V CDR1 and CDR2: MGHRA, YSYEKL. This CDR3 contains 11 residues.

This clonotype was seen only once. At one end, the junction sequence differs from germline, possibly due to a read error. The chain recombines TRBV6-5 with TRBJ2-4; possible D gene TRBD1, 5 bases. The CDR3 sequence is 13 residues long. Germline V gene sequence: CDR1 MNHEY, CDR2 SVGAGI. The CDR3, as DNA: TGTGCCAGCAGACAGGACCAAGGGAACAGTCAGTATTTC. Protein product: CASRQDQGNSQYF.